The source of this T cell receptor (beta chain) is a study of T cells and Merkel cell carcinoma outcomes. General study points: Repertoire plus T-cell density reportedly predicted Merkel cell carcinoma outcomes.

Profiling relied on immunoSEQ multiplex PCR, and the TCRdb table lists in-frame clones only, not all of them. The sample yields about 15,000 clones, around 90% seen once. V dropped 2 bases and J dropped 4 bases, with 12 bases sitting between them. Germline V gene data show CDR1 as SGHVS and CDR2 as FQNEAQ. This CDR3 spans 15 amino acids. This clone appeared once. Its antigen is currently unknown. The chain links TRBV7-8 to TRBJ1-3; D call uncertain. Input material: tumor tissue from Merkel cell carcinoma. This receptor was taken from a human donor with Merkel cell carcinoma. CDR3: CASSLRVPRGNTIYF. The CDR3 DNA reads as TGTGCCAGCAGCTTAAGAGTCCCGAGGGGAAACACCATATATTTT.